The subject of this entry is one T cell receptor beta chain. The antigen is undetermined. This CDR3 contains 20 residues. Trimming stripped 1 base from V and 3 bases from J, with 24 bases between. This record comes from a study of identical twins. In TCRdb, the 5' RACE reads were re-called with MiXCR into one record per CDR3 protein. This table holds roughly 1.6 million distinct CDR3 sequences, under 35% found once. The study, taken as a whole, reports: In monozygotic twins, models underestimated the sharing of out-of-frame TCR alpha. Cross-sectional statistical analysis was relied on for the conclusions, without the same donors being followed.

The sequence derives from a newborn girl in good health. V and J are TRBV12-3 or TRBV12-4 and TRBJ2-2; D is possibly TRBD2 (7 bases). Material for sequencing was cord blood. The chain's CDR3 is CASSLVRGAGAQSYTGELFF. Written as DNA, the CDR3 is TGTGCCAGCAGTTTAGTGAGGGGGGCGGGGGCCCAATCCTACACCGGGGAGCTGTTTTTT.